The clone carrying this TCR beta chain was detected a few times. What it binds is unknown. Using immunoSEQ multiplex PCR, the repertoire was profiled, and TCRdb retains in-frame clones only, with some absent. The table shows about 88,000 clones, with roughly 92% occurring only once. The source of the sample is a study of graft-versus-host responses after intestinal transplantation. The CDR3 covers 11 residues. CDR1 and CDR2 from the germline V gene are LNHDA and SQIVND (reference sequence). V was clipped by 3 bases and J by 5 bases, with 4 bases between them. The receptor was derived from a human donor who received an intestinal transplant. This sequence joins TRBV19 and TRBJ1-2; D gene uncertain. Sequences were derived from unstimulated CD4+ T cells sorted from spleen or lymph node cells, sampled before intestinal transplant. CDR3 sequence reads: CASSMRYGYTF. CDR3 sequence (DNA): TGTGCCAGTAGTATGAGATATGGCTACACCTTC.